The present TCR beta chain was sequenced within a study of blood T cell repertoires in COVID-19. Study context: PBMCs, B-cell-depleted T cells, or T cells were the source of the cDNA or gDNA that made up the material.

Repertoires were generated with immunoSEQ multiplex PCR, while TCRdb's copy carries only in-frame clones and drops some. The data hold tens of thousands of clones, with 70% to 85% observed a single time. Between the trimmed V and J ends, which lost 4 bases and 5 bases, there was a span of 13 bases. CDR1 is SGHDT and CDR2 is YYEEEE in the germline V gene. The CDR3 sequence is 14 residues long. The clonotype comes from a human donor in a cohort sampled during active COVID-19. Sequencing was carried out using peripheral blood. The chain links TRBV5-6 to TRBJ1-3; no reliable D call. The CDR3 loop reads CASSPGMRRNTIYF. As DNA, the CDR3 is TGTGCCAGCAGCCCCGGGATGAGGAGAAACACCATATATTTT.